This T cell receptor (beta chain) was recorded in a study of blood T cell repertoires in COVID-19. Study details: Sites across the United States, Italy and Spain contributed samples from acute and convalescent COVID-19. In each case, the material was cDNA or gDNA derived from T cells, B-cell-depleted T cells, or PBMCs.

Original analysis: By means of reference gene primer amplification, nucleated cell counts were estimated. The method was immunoSEQ multiplex PCR; TCRdb's version includes in-frame clones alone and lacks a portion of them. V and J calls and clone size come straight from that table; D and trimming were deduced from the DNA. The sample lists 60,000 to 75,000 clones, 80% to 90% occurring once. The germline CDR1 and CDR2 sequences are MDHEN and SYDVKM. The CDR3 consists of 13 residues. Trimming took off 2 bases at V and 0 bases at J, with 5 bases between the two ends. The rearrangement links TRBV28 to TRBJ2-7; D is undetermined. This TCR was recovered from a man aged 45-60 years with active COVID-19. The sample taken for sequencing was peripheral blood. This CDR3 is CASSLTISYEQYF. CDR3 coding DNA: TGTGCCAGCAGTTTAACTATCTCCTACGAGCAGTACTTC.